This note documents a single T cell receptor beta chain sequence. Its target is not known. The data stem from a study of beta chain features in type 1 diabetes. Study as a whole: All samples combined gave 90 million to 130 million sorted cells for examination.

Germline CDR1 reads LNHDA; CDR2 reads SQIVND (reference sequence). V was shortened by 4 bases and J by 5 bases, with 5 bases between the two germline ends. The CDR3 is 12 residues long. Regarding the study as a whole: For patients, the naive, central memory and Treg TCRB repertoires appeared more alike than for healthy donors. Short templates might get an advantage during PCR, and this would be equal in patients and controls. Shorter TCRB CDR3s, moderately but significantly so, marked every one of the four CD4+ subsets in Type 1 diabetes patients.

The sequenced template was cDNA made from the entire isolated RNA. Method: immunoSEQ multiplex PCR; TCRdb's copy keeps in-frame clones and lacks some. Of about 16,000 clones in the sample, 45% to 65% were seen once. Sequenced input: stem cell memory CD4+ T cells from blood. V usage is TRBV19 and J usage is TRBJ2-2; D is perhaps TRBD2 (5 bases). The sequence was obtained from a woman in her late teens or twenties in good health. The CDR3 protein is CASSRGTGELFF. Written as DNA, the CDR3 is TGTGCCAGTAGTAGAGGGACCGGGGAGCTGTTTTTT.